The 17 T cell receptor beta chains in this list originate from one sample, sequenced in a study of blood T cells in healthy people across ages. Next came a second PCR, run for about 6 to 11 cycles, which used a sample-barcoded 5' primer along with a J-beta primer mix. One entry per CDR3 protein results from TCRdb running MiXCR on the 5' RACE reads. This sample has around 990,000 distinct CDR3 sequences, with roughly two fifths found just once. Sequenced input: blood. The receptor set was obtained from a man younger than 35 in good health.

In this sample, this clonotype turned up a few times. This chain links TRBV6-5 with TRBJ1-2; possibly TRBD1 for D (5 bases). The CDR3 is 13 residues long. Trimming pared 2 bases from V and 8 bases from J, leaving 12 bases between. In germline, CDR1 is MNHEY, CDR2 SVGAGI. The CDR3 nucleotides are TGTGCCAGCAGTTACCAGGGCTTTGGAGGCTACACCTTC. Protein sequence: CASSYQGFGGYTF.

This chain links TRBV20-1 with TRBJ1-5; D call uncertain. This CDR3 comprises 14 residues. Per germline, CDR1 DFQATT and CDR2 SNEGSKA (reference sequence). V gave up 3 bases and J gave up 3 bases, with 12 bases separating them. The CDR3 loop is CSASSLSDNQPQHF. The CDR3 DNA sequence: TGCAGTGCTAGCTCCCTTTCCGACAATCAGCCCCAGCATTTT.

V and J are TRBV6-4 and TRBJ2-3; 8 bases map to TRBD1. Germline V gene sequence: CDR1 MRHNA, CDR2 SNTAGT. V lost 2 bases and J lost 2; bases outside the gene matches: 3. This CDR3 comprises 15 residues. The CDR3 nucleotides read TGTGCCAGCAGTGACACGGACAGGGCCACAGATACGCAGTATTTT. Translating gives CASSDTDRATDTQYF.

This clonotype was found many times. In DNA, the CDR3 is TGTGCCAGCAGCTTACCAGGCCTCTCCTACGAGCAGTACTTC. Translated: CASSLPGLSYEQYF. The genes are TRBV7-8 and TRBJ2-7; D call uncertain. The CDR3 runs to 14 residues. V was clipped by 2 bases and J by 0 bases, with 8 bases between them. CDR1 is SGHVS, CDR2 FQNEAQ, per germline.

This chain links TRBV5-1 with TRBJ1-5; the D gene is possibly TRBD1 (6 bases). Looked up from germline, CDR1 is SGHRS and CDR2 is YFSETQ. With 0 bases removed from V and 10 bases from J, the gap between germline ends came to 14 bases. CDR3 length: 14 amino acids. In DNA form, the CDR3 reads TGCGCCAGCAGCTTGGATCAGGGGAAAGGTCCCCAGCATTTT. It is translated as CASSLDQGKGPQHF.

There are a few counts of this clonotype. Relative to the germline gene, one junction end is altered; a read error may explain this. CDR3: CASSLTGGSYNGQFF. The CDR3 DNA is TGTGCCAGCAGCCTTACAGGGGGCTCCTACAATGGGCAGTTCTTC. The rearrangement uses TRBV12-3 or TRBV12-4 and TRBJ2-1; 9 bases match TRBD1. The CDR3 is made up of 15 amino acids.

The genes are TRBV7-9 and TRBJ1-1; D uncertain. Deletions cut 5 bases from V and 1 base from J, with 14 bases between. The CDR3 has 15 amino acids. Germline lookup yields CDR1 SEHNR and CDR2 FQNEAQ (reference sequence). Written as DNA, the CDR3 is TGTGCCAGCAGCCACGGGGAGTTGAGGAACACTGAAGCTTTCTTT. The encoded protein is CASSHGELRNTEAFF.

The gene calls are TRBV28 and TRBJ2-3; 8 bases are shared with TRBD2. With 2 bases clipped from V and 8 bases from J, the junction kept 9 bases outside the gene matches. Per the germline V gene, CDR1 is MDHEN and CDR2 is SYDVKM. CDR3 length: 15 amino acids. The CDR3 loop is CASSLAGGGQGTQYF. The CDR3 DNA sequence: TGTGCCAGCAGTTTAGCCGGGGGGGGCCAAGGTACGCAGTATTTT.

This clonotype has a handful of counts. The chain couples TRBV4-2 to TRBJ2-3; D possibly corresponds to TRBD2 (6 bases). V was shortened by 4 bases and J by 11 bases, with 10 bases between the two germline ends. The CDR3 runs to 11 residues. The germline gives CDR1 LGHNA, CDR2 YNFKEQ. CDR3 amino acids: CASSLGDLQYF. The CDR3 coding sequence is TGTGCCAGCAGCCTCGGGGACTTGCAGTATTTT.

This clonotype has just a few counts. The rearrangement links TRBV5-1 to TRBJ2-2, with 8 bases that match TRBD2. This CDR3 comprises 16 residues. Losses at the gene ends were 0 bases for V and 1 base for J; bases not matched to a gene: 2. From germline, CDR1 is SGHRS and CDR2 YFSETQ. The CDR3: CASSLDSGVNTGELFF. In DNA form, the CDR3 reads TGCGCCAGCAGCTTGGATAGCGGGGTGAACACCGGGGAGCTGTTTTTT.

The chain carries TRBV20-1 and TRBJ1-2, with a tentative D call TRBD1 (5 bases). The CDR3 has 13 residues. CDR1 DFQATT and CDR2 SNEGSKA come from the germline V gene (reference sequence). Trimming took 6 bases from V and 4 from J, leaving 15 bases between them. The CDR3 region is CSASTGAGYGYTF. The CDR3 coding sequence is TGCAGTGCCTCGACCGGGGCGGGCTATGGCTACACCTTC.

This clonotype has more than one count but fewer than ten. CDR3 nucleotide sequence: TGTGCCAGCAGTCCGGGACTAGCGACCAAAGAGACCCAGTACTTC. It translates to CASSPGLATKETQYF. The chain recombines TRBV5-6 with TRBJ2-5, with 10 bases fitting TRBD2. Per the germline V gene, CDR1 is SGHDT and CDR2 is YYEEEE. The V and J ends lost 5 bases and 3 bases, in that order; junction bases with no gene match: 7. This CDR3 is 15 amino acids long.

Only a few counts were recorded for this clonotype. The chain carries TRBV7-6 and TRBJ1-4, with D unclear. V lost 5 bases, J lost 3 bases, and 16 bases lay in between. There are 16 residues in the CDR3. Germline V gives CDR1 SGHVS, CDR2 FNYEAQ. Here the CDR3 reads CASSQTYRHPNEKLFF. CDR3 DNA sequence: TGTGCCAGCAGCCAAACCTACCGACATCCTAATGAAAAACTGTTTTTT.

This chain links TRBV28 with TRBJ2-7; D is unresolved. Trimming shortened V by 6 bases and J by 5 bases, and 8 bases separated the two germline ends. The CDR3 runs to 11 residues. Germline V gene sequence: CDR1 MDHEN, CDR2 SYDVKM. CDR3 DNA: TGTGCCAGCAGCGCTCTCCACGAGCAGTACTTC. It yields the protein CASSALHEQYF. Full variable domain (remainder filled in from reference TRBV28 and TRBJ2-7): DVKVTQSSRYLVKRTGEKVFLECVQDMDHENMFWYRQDPGLGLRLIYFSYDVKMKEKGDIPEGYSVSREKKERFSLILESASTNQTSMYLCASSALHEQYFGPGTRLTVT.

CDR3 DNA sequence: TGTGCCAGCAGTGATCTGGGGTACCAAGAGACCCAGTACTTC. This translates into CASSDLGYQETQYF. The chain recombines TRBV25-1 with TRBJ2-5, with D hard to call. The V gene lost 3 bases and the J gene lost 0 bases, with 8 bases spanning the gap. Per the germline V gene, CDR1 is MGHDK and CDR2 is SYGVNS. The CDR3 covers 14 residues.

In this sample, this clonotype turned up many times. The chain uses TRBV6-5 and TRBJ2-3, with 8 bases aligning to TRBD1. From germline, CDR1 is MNHEY and CDR2 SVGAGI. The CDR3 has 13 amino acids. The J segment lost 2 bases and the V segment lost 8 bases, leaving 3 bases of the junction unmatched. CDR3 amino acids: CASWTGLTDTQYF. Written as DNA, the CDR3 is TGTGCCAGCTGGACAGGGCTCACAGATACGCAGTATTTT.

This clonotype has just a few counts. J is TRBJ2-3 and V is TRBV20-1; D is undetermined. CDR1 is DFQATT and CDR2 is SNEGSKA in the germline V gene (reference sequence). V lost 0 bases and J lost 0, with 10 bases in between. The CDR3 is 15 residues long. CDR3: CSARERRVSTDTQYF. The CDR3, as DNA: TGCAGTGCTAGAGAACGACGGGTCAGCACAGATACGCAGTATTTT.